This T cell receptor beta chain was identified during a study of prognosis after radiotherapy for stage I lung cancer. The overall study: Distant metastases after radiotherapy occurred in several patients at a median of around seven months; some 14 showed no significant progression. The study, taken as a whole, reports: A drop in unique TCR clone counts was seen after stereotactic body radiation therapy, median about 9,700 versus 6,500. Gene usage, both TRBV and TRBJ, reportedly differed between patients with metastases and patients without them.

As for this clonotype: Its antigen is not identified.

CDR3 length equals 15 residues. The V end was cut by 11 bases, the J end by 9 bases, with 26 bases between. Per the germline V gene, CDR1 is MNHEY and CDR2 is SVGEGT. Two-round multiplex PCR on genomic DNA was the method by which TCR beta CDR3 was amplified. The first round of PCR was done with primers that matched each TRBV and TRBJ gene. TCRdb analysed the multiplex PCR reads with MiXCR anew, one entry per CDR3 protein. The table includes about 16,000 distinct CDR3 sequences, approximately 44% detected once. The clonotype was recovered from a donor over 45 with non-small cell lung cancer. The chain couples TRBV6-2 or TRBV6-3 to TRBJ2-1, with D possibly matching TRBD1 (6 bases). The sample here was PBMCs, taken before or after stereotactic body radiation therapy (not recorded which). This CDR3 is CAAKAPSGVAGEQFF. The CDR3 nucleotides are TGTGCCGCGAAGGCGCCGTCAGGGGTGGCTGGTGAGCAGTTCTTC.